This TCR beta chain was obtained from a study of cytomegalovirus exposure and HLA in healthy donors. Study conclusions and caveats: The study recorded 164 TCR beta chains that were cytomegalovirus-associated.

In the case of this clone: Its specificity is not known.

The length of the CDR3 is 14 residues. Germline V CDR1 and CDR2: LNHDA, SQIVND (reference sequence). The V and J ends lost 7 bases and 3 bases respectively, with 13 bases between them. The PCR was carried out with 60 Vbeta primers and 13 Jbeta primers. TCRdb's table, derived via immunoSEQ multiplex PCR, lists solely in-frame clones and lacks some. The table has 100,000 to 120,000 clones, 76% seen once; the top ten hold around 15%. Sequencing was performed on PBMCs. The V and J genes are TRBV19 and TRBJ1-5; D gene ambiguous. This TCR was sampled from a man under 40 in good health and CMV-seropositive. The CDR3, as DNA: TGTGCCAGTACCCCTGGGAGGGACAATCAGCCCCAGCATTTT. Protein product: CASTPGRDNQPQHF.